This T cell receptor beta chain stems from a study of T cell repertoires in cytomegalovirus infection. This clonotype was detected a few times. The germline gives CDR1 SGHNT, CDR2 YYREEE (reference sequence). This CDR3 contains 14 residues. V lost 4 bases and J 7 bases, leaving 16 bases between the germline ends. A single record per CDR3 protein comes from TCRdb applying MiXCR to the reads. The sample lists 150,000 to 200,000 distinct CDR3 sequences; approximately 15% were seen once. The chain uses TRBV5-4 and TRBJ2-3; D might be TRBD2 (5 bases). This receptor was identified in a human donor in good health (CMV status not recorded). Some clones in this sample may be carry-over from other donors' samples. Sequenced material: PBMCs. This chain's CDR3 is CASSPRTGLNTQYF. The CDR3 bases are TGTGCCAGCAGCCCTAGGACTGGTTTAAATACGCAGTATTTT. The variable domain in full, with the rest retrieved from reference TRBV5-4 and TRBJ2-3, is ETGVTQSPTHLIKTRGQQVTLRCSSQSGHNTVSWYQQALGQGPQFIFQYYREEENGRGNFPPRFSGLQFPNYSSELNVNALELDDSALYLCASSPRTGLNTQYFGPGTRLTVL.